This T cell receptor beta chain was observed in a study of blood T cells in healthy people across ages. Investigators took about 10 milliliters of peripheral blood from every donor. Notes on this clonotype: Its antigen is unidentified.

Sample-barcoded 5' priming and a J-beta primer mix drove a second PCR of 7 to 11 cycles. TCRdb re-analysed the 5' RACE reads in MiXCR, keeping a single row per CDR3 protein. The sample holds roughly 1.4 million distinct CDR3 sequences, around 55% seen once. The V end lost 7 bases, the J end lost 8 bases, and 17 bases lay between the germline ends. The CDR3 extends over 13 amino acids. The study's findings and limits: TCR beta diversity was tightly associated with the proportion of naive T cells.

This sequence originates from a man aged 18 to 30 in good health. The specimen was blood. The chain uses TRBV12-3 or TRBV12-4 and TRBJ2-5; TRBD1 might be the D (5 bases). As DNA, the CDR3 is TGTGCCAGCACGACAGACCTCCGAGGTACCCAGTACTTC. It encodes CASTTDLRGTQYF.